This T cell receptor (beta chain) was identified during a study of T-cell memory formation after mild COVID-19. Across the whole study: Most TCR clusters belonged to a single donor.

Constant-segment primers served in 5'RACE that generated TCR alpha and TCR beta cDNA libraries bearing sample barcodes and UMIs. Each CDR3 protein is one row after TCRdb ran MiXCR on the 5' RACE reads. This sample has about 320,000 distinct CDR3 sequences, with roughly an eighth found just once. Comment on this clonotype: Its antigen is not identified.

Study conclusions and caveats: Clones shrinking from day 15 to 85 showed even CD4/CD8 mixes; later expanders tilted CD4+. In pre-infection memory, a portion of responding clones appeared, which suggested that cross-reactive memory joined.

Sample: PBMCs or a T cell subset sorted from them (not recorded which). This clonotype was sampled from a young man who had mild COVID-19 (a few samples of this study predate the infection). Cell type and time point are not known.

The CDR3 nucleotides are TGTGCCAGCAGCTTAGGGTTTGACGATGAGCAGTTCTTC. This codes for CASSLGFDDEQFF. The V call is TRBV7-2, the J call TRBJ2-1; D is unresolved. This CDR3 has 13 residues. Trimming left V 1 base short and J 8 bases short, with 9 bases between. The germline V gene encodes CDR1 SGHTA and CDR2 FQGNSA.